These 2 T cell receptor beta chains originate from one sample sequenced in a study of cytomegalovirus exposure and HLA in healthy donors. A multiplex PCR was run with 60 Vbeta primers and 13 Jbeta primers. The assay was immunoSEQ multiplex PCR, and TCRdb's table has in-frame clones only and misses some. The sample has fewer than 200,000 clones; about 12% are singletons. Material: PBMCs. These TCRs come from a man over 45 in good health and CMV-seropositive.

This clone has a handful of counts. The chain is built from TRBV5-5 and TRBJ1-5; possibly TRBD1 for D (5 bases). Germline assignment: CDR1 SGHKS and CDR2 YYEKEE (reference sequence). CDR3 length equals 14 residues. The ends were cut back, 4 bases at V and 3 bases at J, with 11 bases in the middle. This CDR3 is CASSRQLLNQPQHF. As DNA, the CDR3 is TGTGCCAGCAGCAGACAGCTACTCAATCAGCCCCAGCATTTT.

This clone has a handful of counts. The chain carries TRBV5-4 and TRBJ2-1; 8 bases agree with TRBD1. Looked up from germline, CDR1 is SGHNT and CDR2 is YYREEE (reference sequence). Trimming cost V 4 bases and J 5 bases; bases outside gene matches: 8. The CDR3 loop spans 15 amino acids. This CDR3 is CASSPRQGQNNEQFF. In DNA form, the CDR3 reads TGTGCCAGCAGCCCAAGACAGGGGCAGAACAATGAGCAGTTCTTC.